The next 21 T cell receptor beta chains were all read from a single sample in a study of T cell responses to AZD1222 COVID-19 vaccine. Assay used: immunoSEQ multiplex PCR; TCRdb lists only in-frame clones, some missing. The sample records roughly 78,000 clones, 80% to 85% being singletons. The sample consisted of peripheral blood, taken on day 0 of AZD1222 vaccination. The receptors shown here come from an adult in good health.

This chain links TRBV6-5 with TRBJ1-6; D not resolved. CDR1 and CDR2 (germline): MNHEY, SVGAGI. This CDR3 contains 14 residues. V dropped 0 bases and J dropped 8 bases, with 8 bases sitting between them. CDR3 protein: CASSYSGPDSPLHF. CDR3 sequence (DNA): TGTGCCAGCAGTTACTCAGGGCCCGATTCACCCCTCCACTTT.

This rearrangement joins TRBV12-3 or TRBV12-4 to TRBJ2-2; D is unclear. Trimming removed 6 bases at V and 16 bases at J, with 21 bases between. The CDR3 length is 13 residues. The CDR3 coding sequence is TGTGCCAGCAGACCCGACCGAATTGGCAGTCCGTTTTTT. This gives the protein CASRPDRIGSPFF.

The chain links TRBV5-4 to TRBJ2-7, with 14 nucleotides matching TRBD2. CDR1 and CDR2 from the germline V gene are SGHNT and YYREEE (reference sequence). The CDR3 sequence is 16 residues long. V trimming: 3 bases; J trimming: 2 bases; junction bases outside the gene matches: 4. This CDR3 is CASSYGTSGGPYEQYF. CDR3 bases: TGTGCCAGCAGCTACGGGACTAGCGGGGGTCCCTACGAGCAGTACTTC.

V is TRBV7-2 and J is TRBJ1-6, with D uncertain. From germline, CDR1 is SGHTA and CDR2 FQGNSA. The V end was cut by 5 bases, the J end by 10 bases, with 12 bases between. The CDR3 is made up of 13 amino acids. The CDR3 loop is CASSPNVASPLHF. CDR3 in DNA: TGTGCCAGCAGCCCTAATGTGGCCTCACCCCTCCACTTT.

The V gene is TRBV7-2, the J gene TRBJ1-2, with 10 bases fitting TRBD1. Germline CDR1 reads SGHTA; CDR2 reads FQGNSA. J was trimmed by 0 bases and V by 5 bases; bases with no gene match: 3. The CDR3 is 15 residues long. CDR3 in amino acids: CASSGTGASNYGYTF. For the CDR3, the DNA is TGTGCCAGCAGCGGGACAGGGGCCTCTAACTATGGCTACACCTTC.

The rearrangement uses TRBV7-9 and TRBJ1-1; D remains unclear. Looked up from germline, CDR1 is SEHNR and CDR2 is FQNEAQ (reference sequence). V lost 5 bases, J lost 1 base, and 11 bases lay in between. The CDR3 sequence is 14 residues long. CDR3 sequence reads: CASSHGRANTEAFF. In DNA form, the CDR3 reads TGTGCCAGCAGCCATGGACGGGCGAACACTGAAGCTTTCTTT.

This clone was observed a single time. The chain recombines TRBV6-5 with TRBJ2-6; D uncertain. The germline CDR1 and CDR2 sequences are MNHEY and SVGAGI. V lost 4 bases and J lost 0, with 4 bases in between. This CDR3 is 14 amino acids long. CDR3 bases: TGTGCCAGCAGTTCGGACTCTGGGGCCAACGTCCTGACTTTC. Translation: CASSSDSGANVLTF.

This clone was observed once. This sequence joins TRBV6-2 or TRBV6-3 and TRBJ2-2, with 7 bases aligning to TRBD1. Germline loops: CDR1 MNHEY, CDR2 SVGEGT. The length of the CDR3 is 14 residues. Losses at the gene ends were 5 bases for V and 8 bases for J; bases not matched to a gene: 8. The CDR3 region is CASSDGQEPGELFF. CDR3 in DNA: TGTGCCAGCAGTGACGGACAGGAACCGGGGGAGCTGTTTTTT.

The J gene is TRBJ2-2, the V gene TRBV5-1, with 10 bases that match TRBD2. The CDR3 extends over 15 amino acids. V lost 4 bases to trimming and J lost 6 bases; unmatched junction nucleotides: 6. Germline V gene lookup returns CDR1 SGHRS and CDR2 YFSETQ. The CDR3 sequence is CASSIGGLASGELFF. DNA for the CDR3: TGCGCCAGCAGCATTGGGGGACTAGCGTCCGGGGAGCTGTTTTTT.

The J gene is TRBJ2-7, the V gene TRBV5-1, with 7 nucleotides matching TRBD2. The CDR3 contains 16 residues. Trimming at V came to 4 bases and at J to 5 bases, leaving 15 bases not matched to a gene. Germline assignment: CDR1 SGHRS and CDR2 YFSETQ. The CDR3 sequence is CASSAGRISGSDEQYF. The CDR3 coding sequence is TGCGCCAGCAGCGCGGGGAGGATTAGCGGGTCCGACGAGCAGTACTTC.

This chain uses TRBV11-2 with TRBJ2-1; D is uncertain. In germline, CDR1 is SGHAT, CDR2 FQNNGV. The CDR3 runs to 15 residues. V was trimmed by 2 bases and J by 4 bases, leaving 12 bases between them. CDR3 loop: CASSLNPLGYNEQFF. CDR3 sequence (DNA): TGTGCCAGCAGCTTAAACCCCTTAGGGTACAATGAGCAGTTCTTC.

This clone was detected only once. The chain employs TRBV4-3 and TRBJ1-2; 8 bases are shared with TRBD1. CDR1 and CDR2 from the germline V gene are LGHNA and YSLEER. Losses at the gene ends were 4 bases for V and 4 bases for J; bases not matched to a gene: 14. The CDR3 loop spans 17 amino acids. CDR3 loop: CASSPQGTGLQPYGYTF. CDR3 nucleotides: TGCGCCAGCAGCCCCCAGGGGACAGGCCTCCAACCCTATGGCTACACCTTC.

This clone is a singleton in its sample. The V gene is TRBV10-3, the J gene TRBJ2-7; 8 bases fit TRBD2. This CDR3 has 14 residues. With 1 base clipped from V and 4 bases from J, the junction kept 3 bases outside the gene matches. The germline gives CDR1 ENHRY, CDR2 SYGVKD. CDR3 DNA sequence: TGTGCCATCAGTGAGTTAGCGGGAACTTACGAGCAGTACTTC. Amino acids: CAISELAGTYEQYF.

The table lists this clone with a count of one. The CDR3 here is CASRVGLEGAIGYTF. In DNA form, the CDR3 reads TGTGCCAGCAGAGTCGGGTTGGAGGGGGCGATTGGCTACACCTTC. This rearrangement joins TRBV2 to TRBJ1-2, with 7 bases fitting TRBD1. The ends lost 6 bases at V and 7 bases at J; junction bases unmatched: 14. This CDR3 is built from 15 residues. CDR1 is SNHLY, CDR2 FYNNEI, per germline.

This clone was seen a handful of times. V usage is TRBV3-1 (or the pseudogene TRBV3-2) and J usage is TRBJ1-2; TRBD1 agrees at 7 bases. CDR3 length: 14 residues. Germline CDR1 is LGHDT and CDR2 is YNNKEL (reference sequence). V lost 0 bases and J lost 2; bases outside the gene matches: 0. CDR3 residues: CASSQDRGNYGYTF. DNA of the CDR3: TGTGCCAGCAGCCAAGACAGGGGGAACTATGGCTACACCTTC.

V gene TRBV4-2 combines with J gene TRBJ1-4; D might be TRBD1 (5 bases). CDR1 and CDR2 from the germline V gene are LGHNA and YNFKEQ. The CDR3 spans 16 residues. V lost 4 bases to trimming and J lost 7 bases, with 19 bases between them. The CDR3 DNA follows: TGTGCCAGCAGCCCACGTTTTGAAGGGGAGGGTGAAAAACTGTTTTTT. Translating it yields CASSPRFEGEGEKLFF.

This clone was seen a single time. The chain carries TRBV5-1 and TRBJ2-3, with a possible D match to TRBD1 (5 bases). This CDR3 is 15 amino acids long. V was shortened by 0 bases and J by 3 bases, with 11 bases between the two germline ends. Germline values: CDR1 SGHRS, CDR2 YFSETQ. The CDR3 sequence: CASSLEAGPTDTQYF. The CDR3 coding sequence is TGCGCCAGCAGCTTGGAGGCAGGGCCTACAGATACGCAGTATTTT.

The chain is built from TRBV9 and TRBJ2-4; 7 bases map to TRBD1. This CDR3 comprises 15 residues. J gave up 6 bases and V 3 bases, and 9 bases lay outside the gene matches. Germline CDR1 reads SGDLS; CDR2 reads YYNGEE. CDR3: CASSAETGRGNIQYF. For the CDR3, the DNA is TGTGCCAGCAGCGCCGAGACAGGGAGAGGAAACATTCAGTACTTC.

The rearrangement joins TRBV20-1 to TRBJ1-3; unclear D gene. The V end was cut by 3 bases, the J end by 4 bases, with 10 bases between. Germline CDR1 DFQATT, CDR2 SNEGSKA (reference sequence). The CDR3 has 13 amino acids. The CDR3 protein is CSASILEGNTIYF. The CDR3 DNA is TGCAGTGCTAGTATTTTGGAAGGAAACACCATATATTTT.

The chain has TRBV5-1 and TRBJ2-2; 8 bases line up with TRBD2. V was clipped by 0 bases and J by 7 bases; unmatched bases: 2. The CDR3 loop spans 14 amino acids. Germline-derived CDR1 and CDR2 are SGHRS and YFSETQ. CDR3 coding DNA: TGCGCCAGCAGCTTGGGGCTAGCGGGCGGGGAGCTGTTTTTT. Protein: CASSLGLAGGELFF.

The rearrangement links TRBV19 to TRBJ2-2; D is possibly TRBD2 (5 bases). In germline, CDR1 is LNHDA, CDR2 SQIVND (reference sequence). The CDR3 runs 14 residues. V was clipped by 5 bases and J by 3 bases, with 10 bases between them. The CDR3 sequence: CASSGSGDTGELFF. CDR3 bases: TGTGCCAGTAGTGGAAGCGGCGACACCGGGGAGCTGTTTTTT.